This T cell receptor (beta chain) came from a study of blood T cell repertoires in COVID-19. Study-wide background: The study drew acute and convalescent COVID-19 samples from the United States, Italy and Spain. The analysed material was cDNA or gDNA that came from T cells, B-cell-depleted T cells, or PBMCs.

Germline-derived CDR1 and CDR2 are SGHTA and FQGNSA. CDR3 size: 16 residues. Trimming cost V 0 bases and J 10 bases, with 21 bases left between them. This table comes from immunoSEQ multiplex PCR, and its TCRdb copy is limited to in-frame clones, with some not included. Among about 210,000 clones, 70% to 90% were seen once, and the ten largest hold around 13%. Sample: peripheral blood. The chain has TRBV7-2 and TRBJ1-1, with D perhaps matching TRBD1 (6 bases). The sequence derives from a human donor in a cohort sampled during active COVID-19. The CDR3 DNA is TGTGCCAGCAGCTTAGCGATATTAAACAGGGTTTCAGTAGCTTTCTTT. Translating it yields CASSLAILNRVSVAFF.